The rows below give T cell receptor beta chains drawn from one sample of a study of OX40 agonist ivuxolimab in advanced cancers. Libraries were prepared by immunoSEQ multiplex PCR; TCRdb keeps only in-frame clonotypes and omits some of them. The repertoire holds just over 20,000 clones, with more than 75% as singletons. The specimen comprised CD4+ or CD8+ T cells sorted from blood, sampled in a trial of the OX40 agonist ivuxolimab. These receptors were taken from an adult with an advanced solid tumor such as melanoma, head and neck, liver or kidney cancer. Both conserved end residues are part of each CDR3. D genes are given only for firm matches. Expanded clones are given a class, and other clones once, few, many or no size at all.

>TRBJ2-7|TRBV19|once|NA|15
TGTGCCAGTAGTATTAATAGCAGGGTTTCCTACGAGCAGTACTTC
CASSINSRVSYEQYF
>TRBJ1-4|TRBV7-8|NA|NA|13
TGTGCCAGCAGCTTAGCCCGAAATGAAAAACTGTTTTTT
CASSLARNEKLFF
>TRBJ2-7|TRBV18|NA|TRBD1|14
TGTGCCAGCTCACTAGACAGGGACTCCTACGAGCAGTACTTC
CASSLDRDSYEQYF
>TRBJ1-6|TRBV6-5|NA|NA|12
TGTGCCAGCAGCGGGGATAGGTCACCCCTCCACTTT
CASSGDRSPLHF
>TRBJ1-6|TRBV6-5|NA|NA|11
TGTGCCAGCAGTGAAAGTTCACCCCTCCACTTT
CASSESSPLHF
>TRBJ2-5|TRBV5-1|NA|NA|11
TGCGCCAGCCGATTAGAAGAGACCCAGTACTTC
CASRLEETQYF
>TRBJ2-2|TRBV7-9|NA|TRBD1|18
TGTGCCAGCAGCCCAGACAGGGTTCGCCGGTCGGGGACCGGGGAGCTGTTTTTT
CASSPDRVRRSGTGELFF
>TRBJ2-5|TRBV5-4|NA|TRBD2|16
TGTGCCAGCAGCGCGACACTAGCGGGGGTCCAAGAGACCCAGTACTTC
CASSATLAGVQETQYF
>TRBJ1-1|TRBV5-1|NA|NA|14
TGCGCCAGCAGCTTACAGGGTTTTAACACTGAAGCTTTCTTT
CASSLQGFNTEAFF
>TRBJ1-2|TRBV6-5|NA|NA|15
TGTGCCAGCAGTTACATTACAGGGAGGTTCTATGGCTACACCTTC
CASSYITGRFYGYTF
>TRBJ1-6|TRBV18|NA|NA|16
TGTGCCAGCTCAGCTCTCGGGGGACGCAATAATTCACCCCTCCACTTT
CASSALGGRNNSPLHF
>TRBJ2-3|TRBV11-3|NA|NA|13
TGTGCCAGCGCGGGGGCGCGGTCAGATACGCAGTATTTT
CASAGARSDTQYF
>TRBJ2-2|TRBV5-5|NA|TRBD2|16
TGTGCCAGCAGCTCCTCTGGCGGGGGTCCCGCCGGGGAGCTGTTTTTT
CASSSSGGGPAGELFF
>TRBJ2-5|TRBV5-6|NA|NA|14
TGTGCCAGCAGCCCTGTGTTCAGCAAAGAGACCCAGTACTTC
CASSPVFSKETQYF
>TRBJ1-6|TRBV4-3|NA|NA|15
TGCGCCAGCAGCCAACAAGGGACAAGTAATTCACCCCTCCACTTT
CASSQQGTSNSPLHF
>TRBJ2-2|TRBV7-2|NA|TRBD2|16
TGTGCCAGCAGCTTTTTTAGCGGGGGGCGCACCGGGGAGCTGTTTTTT
CASSFFSGGRTGELFF
>TRBJ1-5|TRBV4-2|NA|TRBD1|15
TGTGCCAGCAGCCAAGATGGGTCAGGGGGGGAGCCCCAGCATTTT
CASSQDGSGGEPQHF
>TRBJ1-2|TRBV2|NA|NA|13
TGTGCCAGCAGTATGGAGAGTTCAGGAGGCTACACCTTC
CASSMESSGGYTF
>TRBJ1-4|TRBV20-1|NA|NA|11
TGCAGTGCTAGAGAAGGGGAAAAACTGTTTTTT
CSAREGEKLFF
>TRBJ1-4|TRBV30|few|NA|12
TGTGCCTGGAGTGTACAAGGGGTAAAACTGTTTTTT
CAWSVQGVKLFF
>TRBJ2-6|TRBV5-4|NA|TRBD1|17
TGTGCCAGTTTCCCCGGACAGGATCTCTCTGGGGCCAACGTCCTGACTTTC
CASFPGQDLSGANVLTF
>TRBJ2-3|TRBV18|NA|TRBD2|17
TGTGCCAGCTCACCACCGGGACTAGCGGGGCCTTCAGATACGCAGTATTTT
CASSPPGLAGPSDTQYF
>TRBJ2-5|TRBV11-1|NA|TRBD1|15
TGTGCCAGCAGCCAACCCGGGGACAGCCAAGAGACCCAGTACTTC
CASSQPGDSQETQYF
>TRBJ2-1|TRBV5-6|NA|NA|14
TGTGCCAGCAGCTCCCCTAATCGGGGATCAGGGACGTTCTTC
CASSSPNRGSGTFF
>TRBJ1-4|TRBV4-3|NA|NA|14
TGCGCCAGCAGCCAAGTGGGGCATCTTTCGGGACTGTTTTTT
CASSQVGHLSGLFF
>TRBJ2-3|TRBV7-9|NA|TRBD1|16
TGTGCCAGCAGCTCACAAGGGGGCCCAGAGACAGATACGCAGTATTTT
CASSSQGGPETDTQYF
>TRBJ2-7|TRBV6-1|NA|TRBD1|13
TGTGCCAGCAGTGGGACAGGGGGCTACGAGCAGTACTTC
CASSGTGGYEQYF
>TRBJ1-2|TRBV2|NA|TRBD1|14
TGTGCCAGCAGTGAAACCAGACAGGGCTTTGGCTACACCTTC
CASSETRQGFGYTF
>TRBJ2-1|TRBV23-1|few|TRBD1|16
TGCGCCAGCAGTCAATCGAGGCAGGGGGCCTACAATGAGCAGTTCTTC
CASSQSRQGAYNEQFF
>TRBJ2-7|TRBV19|few|NA|17
TGTGCCAGTAGTCCCTCGACACAGGGCTACCTCTCCTACGAGCAGTACTTC
CASSPSTQGYLSYEQYF
>TRBJ2-3|TRBV19|NA|NA|16
TGTGCCAGTGGTGATGACTTCGACTCTAGCACAGATACGCAGTATTTT
CASGDDFDSSTDTQYF
>TRBJ2-6|TRBV2|NA|TRBD2|12
TGTGCCAGCAGTGTGCAAAGGAGCGGGGCCTATTTC
CASSVQRSGAYF
>TRBJ1-1|TRBV7-9|NA|NA|14
TGTGCCAGCAGCTTAGAAGTGGTGAACACTGAAGCTTTCTTT
CASSLEVVNTEAFF
>TRBJ2-1|TRBV11-2|NA|NA|15
TGTGCCAGCAGCTTAGATAACGGGGCGGGCAATGAGCAGTTCTTC
CASSLDNGAGNEQFF
>TRBJ2-1|TRBV10-1|NA|TRBD2|15
TGCGCCAGCATCGGGGGGTTCTTCTCCTACAATGAGCAGTTCTTC
CASIGGFFSYNEQFF
>TRBJ2-1|TRBV6-1|once|TRBD2|14
TGTGCCAGCCGGGAGGGACTAGCCTCCGATGAGCAGTTCTTC
CASREGLASDEQFF
>TRBJ1-2|TRBV7-2|NA|NA|14
TGTGCCAGCAGCCTCGACAGGCTAAACTATGGCTACACCTTC
CASSLDRLNYGYTF
>TRBJ1-1|TRBV11-2|NA|NA|15
TGTGCCAGCAGCTCCCCCCGGATTTCATGGACTGAAGCTTTCTTT
CASSSPRISWTEAFF
>TRBJ2-1|TRBV30|NA|TRBD2|11
TGCGGGGGGGGTCTTTACAATGAGCAGTTCTTC
CGGGLYNEQFF
>TRBJ2-7|TRBV6-4|NA|TRBD1|14
TGTGCCAGCAGTGACTCCGGACAGGTAGAGGAGCAGTACTTC
CASSDSGQVEEQYF
>TRBJ2-7|TRBV19|NA|NA|14
TGTGCCAGTAGTACGGGCGGGGGCGGCAAGGAGCAGTACTTC
CASSTGGGGKEQYF
>TRBJ2-3|TRBV19|few|NA|14
TGTGCCAGTAGTATGAAGTCAGGCACAGATACGCAGTATTTT
CASSMKSGTDTQYF
>TRBJ1-3|TRBV5-4|NA|TRBD1|14
TGTGCCAGCAGCCGACAGGGTTCTGGAAACACCATATATTTT
CASSRQGSGNTIYF
>TRBJ1-3|TRBV18|NA|NA|15
TGTGCCAGCTCACCTGTAGGGGGGTCTGGAAACACCATATATTTT
CASSPVGGSGNTIYF
>TRBJ1-5|TRBV19|NA|TRBD1|14
TGTGCCAGTAGCCGAACAGGGGACAATCAGCCCCAGCATTTT
CASSRTGDNQPQHF
>TRBJ2-7|TRBV16|NA|NA|14
TGTGCCAGCAGCCCCCAGGGAGAGGGCTACGAGCAGTACTTC
CASSPQGEGYEQYF
>TRBJ1-4|TRBV9|few|NA|14
TGTGCCAGCAGCCAGGGACGGACTAATGAAAAACTGTTTTTT
CASSQGRTNEKLFF
>TRBJ2-1|TRBV11-1|NA|NA|13
TGTGCCAGCAGCTTAAATTGGGAGGATGAGCAGTTCTTC
CASSLNWEDEQFF
>TRBJ2-7|TRBV6-5|NA|NA|15
TGTGCCAGCAGTTACTCGAGAGGGGAACGGGACGAGCAGTACTTC
CASSYSRGERDEQYF
>TRBJ2-1|TRBV2|NA|NA|13
TGTGCCAGCAGTGAAAACGTAAGGCTCACTGAGTTCTTC
CASSENVRLTEFF
>TRBJ1-1|TRBV11-2|NA|NA|16
TGTGCCAGCAGCTTATGGGTAGGGACGGCTAACACTGAAGCTTTCTTT
CASSLWVGTANTEAFF
>TRBJ2-7|TRBV7-2|NA|TRBD1|18
TGTGCCAGCAGCTTCCGACAGGGGCAGACTCACAACTCCTACGAGCAGTACTTC
CASSFRQGQTHNSYEQYF